The 2 T cell receptor beta chains below all came from one sample that was sequenced in a study of cytomegalovirus exposure and HLA in healthy donors. A multiplex PCR was run with 60 Vbeta primers and 13 Jbeta primers. Sequencing used immunoSEQ multiplex PCR; TCRdb keeps in-frame clones, though not all of them. This sample has about 88,000 clones, with 85% to 90% found just once. The material sequenced was PBMCs. The receptors here all came from a man aged 18 to 30 in good health and CMV-seronegative.

The J gene is TRBJ2-3, the V gene TRBV6-5, with a weak D call TRBD2 (5 bases). Germline values: CDR1 MNHEY, CDR2 SVGAGI. This CDR3 comprises 13 residues. V gave up 2 bases and J gave up 8 bases, with 11 bases separating them. DNA of the CDR3: TGTGCCAGCAGTTACAGAGCGGCGGGTACGCAGTATTTT. Amino acid sequence: CASSYRAAGTQYF.

This chain joins TRBV13 and TRBJ2-1; D is undetermined. Trimming stripped 1 base from V and 1 base from J, with 8 bases between. CDR1 and CDR2 (germline): PRHDT, FYEKMQ (reference sequence). The CDR3 is 15 residues long. The CDR3 bases are TGTGCCAGCAGCTTAGTGGAGATGTCCTACAATGAGCAGTTCTTC. It specifies CASSLVEMSYNEQFF. Full variable domain (missing parts from reference TRBV13 and TRBJ2-1): AAGVIQSPRHLIKEKRETATLKCYPIPRHDTVYWYQQGPGQDPQFLISFYEKMQSDKGSIPDRFSAQQFSDYHSELNMSSLELGDSALYFCASSLVEMSYNEQFFGPGTRLTVL.